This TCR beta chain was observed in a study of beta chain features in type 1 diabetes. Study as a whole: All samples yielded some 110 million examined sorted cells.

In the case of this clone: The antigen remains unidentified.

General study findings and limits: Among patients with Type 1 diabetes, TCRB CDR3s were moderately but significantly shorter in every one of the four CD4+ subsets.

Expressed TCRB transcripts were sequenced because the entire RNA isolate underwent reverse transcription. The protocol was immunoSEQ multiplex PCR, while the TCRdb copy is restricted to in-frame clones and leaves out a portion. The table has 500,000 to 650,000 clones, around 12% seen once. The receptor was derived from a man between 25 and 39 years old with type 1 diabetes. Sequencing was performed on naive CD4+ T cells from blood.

CDR3 in DNA: TGTGCCTGGAGCATTCAATCTACAGGGGTCGGGACCCAGTACTTC. This encodes CAWSIQSTGVGTQYF. V usage is TRBV30 and J usage is TRBJ2-5; 7 bases align to TRBD1. Looked up from germline, CDR1 is GTSNPN and CDR2 is SVGIG (reference sequence). V was pared by 3 bases and J by 7 bases, with 14 bases of the junction left unmatched. This CDR3 contains 15 residues.